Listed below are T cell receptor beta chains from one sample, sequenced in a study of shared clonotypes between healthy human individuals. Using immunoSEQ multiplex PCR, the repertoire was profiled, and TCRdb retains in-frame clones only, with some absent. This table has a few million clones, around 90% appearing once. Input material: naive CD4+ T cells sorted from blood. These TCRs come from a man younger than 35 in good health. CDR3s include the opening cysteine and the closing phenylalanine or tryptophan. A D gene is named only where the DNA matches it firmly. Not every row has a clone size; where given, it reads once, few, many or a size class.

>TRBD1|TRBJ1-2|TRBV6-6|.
CASSTRQGANYGYTF
TGTGCCAGCAGTACGAGACAGGGAGCTAACTATGGCTACACCTTC
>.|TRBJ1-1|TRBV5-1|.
CASREGRGNTEAFF
TGCGCCAGCAGAGAGGGCAGGGGGAACACTGAAGCTTTCTTT
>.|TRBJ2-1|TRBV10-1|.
CASSRANYNEQFF
TGCGCCAGCAGTAGGGCAAATTACAATGAGCAGTTCTTC
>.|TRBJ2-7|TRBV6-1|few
CASSDLRQAYEQYF
TGTGCCAGCAGTGATTTGAGGCAGGCCTACGAGCAGTACTTC
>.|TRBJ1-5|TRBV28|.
CASSLGRQPQHF
TGTGCCAGCAGTTTAGGCCGTCAGCCCCAGCATTTT
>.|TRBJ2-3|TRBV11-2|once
CASSFGPDGTDTQYF
TGTGCCAGCAGCTTCGGACCGGATGGCACAGATACGCAGTATTTT
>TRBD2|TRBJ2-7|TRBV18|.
CASSGADTSGSYEQYF
TGTGCCAGCTCGGGCGCGGATACTAGCGGTTCCTACGAGCAGTACTTC
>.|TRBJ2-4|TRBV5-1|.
CASSLGEMRIQYF
TGCGCCAGCAGCTTGGGAGAGATGAGAATTCAGTACTTC
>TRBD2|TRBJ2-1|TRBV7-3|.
CASSSQPGGYNEQFF
TGTGCCAGCAGCTCTCAACCGGGGGGGTACAATGAGCAGTTCTTC
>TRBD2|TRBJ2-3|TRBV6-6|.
CASSRLAGSTDTQYF
TGTGCCAGCAGCCGACTAGCCGGAAGCACAGATACGCAGTATTTT
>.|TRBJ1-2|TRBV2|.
CASSDPGSYTF
TGTGCCAGCAGTGACCCTGGGAGCTACACCTTC
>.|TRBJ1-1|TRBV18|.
CASSPGLQLSLNTEAFF
TGTGCCAGCTCACCAGGACTGCAACTCAGCTTGAACACTGAAGCTTTCTTT
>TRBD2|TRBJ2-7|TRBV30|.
CAFGLAGQTYEQYF
TGTGCCTTCGGACTAGCGGGACAGACCTACGAGCAGTACTTC
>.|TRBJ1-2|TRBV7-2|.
CASSKAHGPNYGYTF
TGTGCCAGCAGCAAAGCCCACGGCCCGAACTATGGCTACACCTTC
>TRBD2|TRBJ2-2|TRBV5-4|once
CASSLLAGGPGTGELFF
TGTGCCAGCAGCTTGCTAGCGGGAGGGCCGGGAACCGGGGAGCTGTTTTTT
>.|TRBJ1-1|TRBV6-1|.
CASRGPGLEAFF
TGTGCCAGCAGGGGCCCGGGTCTTGAAGCTTTCTTT
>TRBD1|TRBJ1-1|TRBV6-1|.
CASSFRGPTEAFF
TGTGCCAGCAGTTTTAGGGGGCCCACTGAAGCTTTCTTT
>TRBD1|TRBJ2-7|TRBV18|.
CASSPPGTGGYEQYF
TGTGCCAGCTCACCTCCCGGGACAGGGGGCTACGAGCAGTACTTC
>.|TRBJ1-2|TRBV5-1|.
CASSAGNYGYTF
TGCGCCAGCAGCGCGGGAAACTATGGCTACACCTTC
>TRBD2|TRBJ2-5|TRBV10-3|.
CAISGTSTQETQYF
TGTGCCATCAGTGGGACTAGCACCCAAGAGACCCAGTACTTC
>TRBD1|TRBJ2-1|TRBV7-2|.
CASSFGDRVSHEQFF
TGTGCCAGCAGCTTTGGGGACAGGGTCTCTCATGAGCAGTTCTTC
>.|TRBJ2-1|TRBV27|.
CASSLSRAPIIGEQFF
TGTGCCAGCAGTTTATCTCGCGCCCCTATTATTGGTGAGCAGTTCTTC
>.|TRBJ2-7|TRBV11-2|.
CASSFTGSPIYEQYF
TGTGCCAGCAGCTTCACGGGTTCCCCCATCTACGAGCAGTACTTC
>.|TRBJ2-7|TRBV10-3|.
CATQRRSSDGSSYEQYF
TGTGCCACCCAAAGGAGGTCTAGCGATGGCAGCTCCTACGAGCAGTACTTC
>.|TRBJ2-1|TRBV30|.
CAWSLVNGGNEQFF
TGTGCCTGGAGTTTGGTAAACGGTGGGAATGAGCAGTTCTTC
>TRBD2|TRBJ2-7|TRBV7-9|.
CASSPGLAGASYEQYF
TGTGCCAGCAGCCCGGGACTAGCGGGAGCCTCCTACGAGCAGTACTTC
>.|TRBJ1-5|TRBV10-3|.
CAISESKGSNQPQHF
TGTGCCATCAGTGAGTCTAAGGGTAGCAATCAGCCCCAGCATTTT
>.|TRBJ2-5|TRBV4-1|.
CASSQDAAGLTRGETQYF
TGCGCCAGCAGCCAAGACGCGGCAGGGCTCACAAGGGGAGAGACCCAGTACTTC
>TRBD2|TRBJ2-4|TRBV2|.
CASSERGGQIIQYF
TGTGCCAGCAGTGAACGGGGGGGCCAAATCATTCAGTACTTC
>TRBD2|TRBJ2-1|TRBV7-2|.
CASSLGYLAGPPNEQFF
TGTGCCAGCAGCTTAGGATACCTAGCGGGGCCTCCTAATGAGCAGTTCTTC
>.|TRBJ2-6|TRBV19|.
CASSLSESGANVLTF
TGTGCCAGTAGTTTATCCGAATCTGGGGCCAACGTCCTGACTTTC
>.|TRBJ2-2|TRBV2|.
CASLRPRTGELFF
TGTGCCAGCCTACGCCCCAGAACCGGGGAGCTGTTTTTT
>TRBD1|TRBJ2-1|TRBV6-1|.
CASSSAGTGYNEQFF
TGTGCCAGCAGTTCCGCCGGGACAGGGTACAATGAGCAGTTCTTC
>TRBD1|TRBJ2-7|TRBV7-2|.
CASSLDRATGGYEQYF
TGTGCCAGCAGCTTAGACAGGGCCACAGGGGGCTACGAGCAGTACTTC
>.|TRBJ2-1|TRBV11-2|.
CASSLSQGRGSANEQFF
TGTGCCAGCAGCTTATCCCAAGGTCGAGGTTCGGCGAATGAGCAGTTCTTC
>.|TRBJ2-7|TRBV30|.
CAWNLEFSYEQYF
TGTGCCTGGAATCTGGAATTCTCCTACGAGCAGTACTTC
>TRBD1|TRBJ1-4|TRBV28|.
CAAGTGDEKLFF
TGTGCCGCCGGGACAGGGGATGAAAAACTGTTTTTT
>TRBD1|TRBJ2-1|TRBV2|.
CAGGKDRVHEQFF
TGTGCCGGGGGTAAAGACAGGGTTCATGAGCAGTTCTTC
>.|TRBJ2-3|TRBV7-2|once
CASSLAGGSGVDTQYF
TGTGCCAGCAGCTTAGCTGGAGGTTCGGGAGTAGATACGCAGTATTTT
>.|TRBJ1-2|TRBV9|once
CASSVGQREITSTSLCGYTF
TGTGCCAGCAGCGTAGGACAGAGGGAGATAACTTCGACTTCTCTATGTGGCTACACCTTC
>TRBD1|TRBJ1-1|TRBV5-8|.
CASTMSDRSAFF
TGTGCCAGCACCATGTCGGACAGGTCGGCTTTCTTT
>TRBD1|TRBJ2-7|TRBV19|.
CASRLTGEYEQYF
TGTGCCAGTAGACTGACAGGGGAATACGAGCAGTACTTC
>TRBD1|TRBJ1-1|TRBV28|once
CASSPTGTGWMNTEAFF
TGTGCCAGCAGTCCAACCGGGACAGGCTGGATGAACACTGAAGCTTTCTTT
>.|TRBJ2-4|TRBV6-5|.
CASSPDVGAKNIQYF
TGTGCCAGCAGCCCCGACGTGGGAGCCAAAAACATTCAGTACTTC